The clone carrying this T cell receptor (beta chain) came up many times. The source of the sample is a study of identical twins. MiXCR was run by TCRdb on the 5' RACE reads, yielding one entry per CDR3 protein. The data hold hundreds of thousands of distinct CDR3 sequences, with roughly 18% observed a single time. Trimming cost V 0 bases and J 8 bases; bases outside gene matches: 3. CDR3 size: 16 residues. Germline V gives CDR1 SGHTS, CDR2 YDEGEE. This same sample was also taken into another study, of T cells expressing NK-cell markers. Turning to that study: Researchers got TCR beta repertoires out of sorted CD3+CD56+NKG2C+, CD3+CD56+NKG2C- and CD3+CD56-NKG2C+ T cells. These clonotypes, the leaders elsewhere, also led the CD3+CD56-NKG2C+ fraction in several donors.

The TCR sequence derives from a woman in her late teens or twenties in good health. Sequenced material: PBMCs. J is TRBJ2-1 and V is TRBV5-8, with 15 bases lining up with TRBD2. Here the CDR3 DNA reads TGTGCCAGCAGCTTGGGGACTAGCGGGAGGGTTCATGAGCAGTTCTTC. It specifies CASSLGTSGRVHEQFF.